The subject of this entry is one T cell receptor beta chain. The antigen remains undetermined. The data derive from a study of shared clonotypes between healthy human individuals. About the research overall: Donors, aged 18 to 49, were a couple of women and a few men. The study, taken as a whole, reports: A generally larger estimated richness was seen in naive subsets than in memory subsets.

The study separated CD4+ cells into CD45RA+ naive and CD45RA-negative memory subsets. About 30,000 T cell genomes, or 200 ng DNA, went into the sorted-subset replicate PCRs. Measured with immunoSEQ multiplex PCR; TCRdb has only the in-frame clones, and not every one. The repertoire holds about 2 million clones, about 95% seen once, with more than 0.1% in the top ten. J gave up 4 bases and V 3 bases, and 7 bases lay outside the gene matches. The length of the CDR3 is 15 residues. Germline V CDR1 and CDR2: SGHTS, YDEGEE. The chain carries TRBV5-8 and TRBJ2-1, with 7 bases that match TRBD1. This clonotype originated in a young man in good health. Sequenced input: naive CD4+ T cells sorted from blood. Subset defined: CD45RA+ positively selected. CDR3 sequence: CASSYRGMGYNEQFF. CDR3 coding DNA: TGTGCCAGCAGCTACAGGGGAATGGGGTACAATGAGCAGTTCTTC.